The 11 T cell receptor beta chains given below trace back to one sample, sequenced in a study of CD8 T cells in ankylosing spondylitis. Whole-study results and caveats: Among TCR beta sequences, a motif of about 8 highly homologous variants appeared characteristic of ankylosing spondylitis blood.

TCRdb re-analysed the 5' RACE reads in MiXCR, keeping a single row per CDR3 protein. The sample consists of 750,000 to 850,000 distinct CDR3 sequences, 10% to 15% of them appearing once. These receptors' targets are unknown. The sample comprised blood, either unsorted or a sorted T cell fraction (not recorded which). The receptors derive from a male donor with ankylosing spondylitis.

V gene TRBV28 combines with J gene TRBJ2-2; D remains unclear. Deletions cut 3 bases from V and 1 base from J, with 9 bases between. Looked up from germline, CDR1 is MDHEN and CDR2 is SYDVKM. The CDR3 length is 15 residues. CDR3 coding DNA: TGTGCCAGCAGTTTTTTGGGAAAGAACACCGGGGAGCTGTTTTTT. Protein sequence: CASSFLGKNTGELFF.

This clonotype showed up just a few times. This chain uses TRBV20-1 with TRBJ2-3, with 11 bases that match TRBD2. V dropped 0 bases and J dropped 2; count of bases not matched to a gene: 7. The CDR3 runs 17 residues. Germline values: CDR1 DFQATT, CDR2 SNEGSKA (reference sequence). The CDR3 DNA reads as TGCAGTGCTAGAGATCTTCTAGCGGGAGGATTCACAGATACGCAGTATTTT. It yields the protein CSARDLLAGGFTDTQYF.

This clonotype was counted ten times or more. The CDR3 reads CASSPTADSPNTEAFF. The CDR3 nucleotides are TGTGCCAGCAGCCCAACCGCCGACAGTCCGAACACTGAAGCTTTCTTT. The genes are TRBV12-3 or TRBV12-4 and TRBJ1-1; tentatively, D is TRBD1 (5 bases). This CDR3 spans 16 amino acids. Trimming took 6 bases from V and 1 from J, leaving 18 bases between them.

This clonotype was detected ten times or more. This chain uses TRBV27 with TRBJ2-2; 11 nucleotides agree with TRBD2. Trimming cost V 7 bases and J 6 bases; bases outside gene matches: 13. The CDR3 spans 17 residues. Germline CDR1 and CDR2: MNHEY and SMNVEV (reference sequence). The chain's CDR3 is CASIIPLPSGRSGELFF. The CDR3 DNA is TGTGCCAGCATCATACCCTTGCCTAGCGGGAGGTCCGGGGAGCTGTTTTTT.

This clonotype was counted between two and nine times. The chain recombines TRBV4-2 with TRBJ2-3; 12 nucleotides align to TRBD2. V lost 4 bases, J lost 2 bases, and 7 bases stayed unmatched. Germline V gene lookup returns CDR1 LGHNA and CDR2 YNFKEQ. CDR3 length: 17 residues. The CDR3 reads CASSPQTSGGTTDTQYF. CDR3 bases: TGTGCCAGCAGCCCTCAGACTAGCGGGGGAACCACAGATACGCAGTATTTT.

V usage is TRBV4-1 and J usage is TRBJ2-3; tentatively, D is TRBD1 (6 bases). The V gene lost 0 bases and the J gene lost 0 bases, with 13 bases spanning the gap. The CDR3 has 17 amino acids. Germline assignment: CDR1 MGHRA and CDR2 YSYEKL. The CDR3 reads CASSQEGAGRSTDTQYF. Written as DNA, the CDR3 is TGCGCCAGCAGCCAAGAGGGGGCAGGGCGTAGCACAGATACGCAGTATTTT.

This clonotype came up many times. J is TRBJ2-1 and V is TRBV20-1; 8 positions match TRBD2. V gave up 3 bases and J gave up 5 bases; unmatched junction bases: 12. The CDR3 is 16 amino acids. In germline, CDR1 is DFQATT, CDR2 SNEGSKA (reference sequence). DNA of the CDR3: TGCAGTGCTAGGACCGGGACGTTAGCGGGAAACAATGAGCAGTTCTTC. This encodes CSARTGTLAGNNEQFF.

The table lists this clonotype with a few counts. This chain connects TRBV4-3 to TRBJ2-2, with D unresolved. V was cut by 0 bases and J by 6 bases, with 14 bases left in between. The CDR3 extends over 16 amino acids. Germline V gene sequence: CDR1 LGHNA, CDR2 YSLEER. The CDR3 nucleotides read TGCGCCAGCAGCCAAGATCAAAAGGGTTCCGCCGGGGAGCTGTTTTTT. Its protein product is CASSQDQKGSAGELFF.

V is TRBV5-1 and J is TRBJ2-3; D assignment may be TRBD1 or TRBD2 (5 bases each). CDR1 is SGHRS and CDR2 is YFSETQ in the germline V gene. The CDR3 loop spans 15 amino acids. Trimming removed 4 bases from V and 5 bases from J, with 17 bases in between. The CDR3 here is CASSPVGTAVDTQYF. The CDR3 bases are TGCGCCAGCAGCCCGGTCGGGACCGCAGTAGATACGCAGTATTTT.

Here the CDR3 reads CATSSTGLAGGGRYNEQFF. In DNA form, the CDR3 reads TGTGCCACCAGTTCTACGGGACTAGCGGGAGGGGGTAGATACAATGAGCAGTTCTTC. The chain employs TRBV24-1 and TRBJ2-1, with TRBD2 matching over 16 bases. This CDR3 region has 19 residues. From germline, CDR1 is KGHDR and CDR2 SFDVKD. Germline trimming cut 6 bases from V and 4 bases from J; bases unmatched to any gene: 11.

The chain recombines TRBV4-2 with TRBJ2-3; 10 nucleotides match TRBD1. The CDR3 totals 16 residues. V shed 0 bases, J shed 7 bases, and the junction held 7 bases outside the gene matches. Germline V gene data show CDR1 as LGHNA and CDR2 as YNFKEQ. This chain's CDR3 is CASSQEGWDRGYTQYF. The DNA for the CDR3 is TGTGCCAGCAGCCAAGAGGGGTGGGACAGGGGTTATACGCAGTATTTT.